This TCR beta chain was recorded in a study of OX40 agonist ivuxolimab in advanced cancers. Overall study context: Dose-escalation patients had hepatocellular carcinoma, melanoma, renal cell or head and neck cancer. Under the entry rules, prior anti-PD-1, anti-PD-L1 or anti-CTLA-4 therapy was allowed, and about 40% had some.

The germline V gene has CDR1 SGHVS and CDR2 FQNEAQ. With 3 bases clipped from V and 7 bases from J, the junction kept 8 bases outside the gene matches. This CDR3 comprises 15 residues. Only in-frame clones appear in the TCRdb table, and some are missing; sequencing was by immunoSEQ multiplex PCR. The repertoire holds roughly 25,000 clones, with more than 70% as singletons. The chain recombines TRBV7-8 with TRBJ2-7; TRBD2 matches 11 bases. This receptor was obtained from an adult with an advanced solid tumor such as melanoma, head and neck, liver or kidney cancer. The sequencing used CD4+ or CD8+ T cells sorted from blood, collected in a trial of the OX40 agonist ivuxolimab. The CDR3: CASSFPTSGKREQYF. The CDR3 DNA reads TGTGCCAGCAGCTTCCCGACTAGCGGGAAGAGGGAGCAGTACTTC.